These 32 T cell receptor beta chains originate from one sample sequenced in a study of beta chain features in type 1 diabetes. As every portion of the isolated RNA was reverse transcribed, the sequencing read expressed TCRB transcripts. The repertoire was sequenced with immunoSEQ multiplex PCR; TCRdb's copy has only in-frame clones and lacks some. The sample lists 200,000 to 300,000 clones; roughly 13% were seen once. The sample comprised naive CD4+ T cells from blood. These receptors were taken from a woman in her thirties or forties in good health.

This chain links TRBV7-9 with TRBJ1-5, with a possible D match to TRBD1 (6 bases). The CDR3 extends over 15 amino acids. With 4 bases removed from V and 0 bases from J, the gap between germline ends came to 10 bases. CDR1 is SEHNR, CDR2 FQNEAQ, per germline (reference sequence). DNA for the CDR3: TGTGCCAGCAGCTCTGGGGGCGGTAGCAATCAGCCCCAGCATTTT. It translates to CASSSGGGSNQPQHF.

V usage is TRBV5-1 and J usage is TRBJ2-3; TRBD2 matches 9 bases. Germline lookup yields CDR1 SGHRS and CDR2 YFSETQ. Trimming at V came to 3 bases and at J to 2 bases, leaving 4 bases not matched to a gene. The CDR3 contains 15 residues. CDR3 nucleotide sequence: TGCGCCAGCAGCTCACTAGCGGGCCTCACAGATACGCAGTATTTT. It translates to CASSSLAGLTDTQYF.

J is TRBJ2-7 and V is TRBV2; possibly TRBD1 for D (8 bases). Germline CDR1 and CDR2: SNHLY and FYNNEI. Trimming took 6 bases from V and 4 from J, leaving 19 bases between them. The CDR3 has 15 amino acids. CDR3 in amino acids: CASRVNRGGLYEQYF. The CDR3 nucleotides are TGTGCCAGCAGGGTAAACAGGGGGGGACTTTACGAGCAGTACTTC.

This clone turned up a few times. Distinct nucleotide sequences in the sample also encode this CDR3. The V gene is TRBV7-2, the J gene TRBJ2-5; D is ambiguous. Germline values: CDR1 SGHTA, CDR2 FQGNSA. V shed 5 bases and J shed 4 bases, with 5 bases lying between them. This CDR3 has 11 amino acids. Here the CDR3 reads CASSTRETQYF. Written as DNA, the CDR3 is TGTGCCAGCAGCACTCGAGAGACCCAGTACTTC.

This clone was detected only a few times. The gene calls are TRBV4-3 and TRBJ1-1; D not certain. The ends were cut back, 0 bases at V and 0 bases at J, with 11 bases in the middle. This CDR3 is built from 16 residues. Germline lookup yields CDR1 LGHNA and CDR2 YSLEER. The CDR3 coding sequence is TGCGCCAGCAGCCAAGACCGGAGGGTACTGAACACTGAAGCTTTCTTT. Translating gives CASSQDRRVLNTEAFF.

This clone was seen a handful of times. The V gene is TRBV7-6, the J gene TRBJ2-2, with D tentatively TRBD1 (5 bases). The length of the CDR3 is 20 residues. The germline V and J ends were trimmed by 5 bases and 4 bases, with 29 bases remaining between them. CDR1 is SGHVS, CDR2 FNYEAQ, per germline. The DNA for the CDR3 is TGTGCCAGCAGCCCCAGTGTGACAGCCCGACCCCTCCAAGTCACCGGGGAGCTGTTTTTT. Its translation: CASSPSVTARPLQVTGELFF.

V gene TRBV25-1 combines with J gene TRBJ1-5, with 8 bases matching TRBD1. Germline CDR1 MGHDK, CDR2 SYGVNS. The CDR3 spans 15 residues. V gave up 2 bases and J gave up 4 bases; unmatched junction bases: 4. CDR3 coding DNA: TGTGCCAGCAGTGAAGGGGACAGGCCAAATCAGCCCCAGCATTTT. Its translation is CASSEGDRPNQPQHF.

This clone was counted only a few times. This chain joins TRBV13 and TRBJ2-2; 7 bases map to TRBD1. The CDR3 loop spans 16 amino acids. From germline, CDR1 is PRHDT and CDR2 FYEKMQ (reference sequence). Trimming cost V 5 bases and J 0 bases; bases outside gene matches: 6. CDR3 sequence reads: CASSPRQGSNTGELFF. The CDR3 DNA reads as TGTGCCAGCAGCCCCCGACAGGGATCGAACACCGGGGAGCTGTTTTTT. Full variable domain (outside the CDR3, taken from reference TRBV13 and TRBJ2-2): AAGVIQSPRHLIKEKRETATLKCYPIPRHDTVYWYQQGPGQDPQFLISFYEKMQSDKGSIPDRFSAQQFSDYHSELNMSSLELGDSALYFCASSPRQGSNTGELFFGEGSRLTVL.

This chain connects TRBV19 to TRBJ2-7; TRBD2 might be the D (6 bases). Between the trimmed V and J ends, which lost 6 bases and 5 bases, there was a span of 14 bases. The CDR3 consists of 13 residues. Germline loops: CDR1 LNHDA, CDR2 SQIVND (reference sequence). CDR3 sequence: CASRRAGSDEQYF. CDR3 coding DNA: TGTGCCAGTAGACGGGCGGGGTCGGACGAGCAGTACTTC.

This chain uses TRBV30 with TRBJ1-6; 7 bases line up with TRBD1. V lost 0 bases and J lost 7; bases outside the gene matches: 9. Germline assignment: CDR1 GTSNPN and CDR2 SVGIG (reference sequence). This CDR3 is 16 amino acids long. CDR3 amino acids: CAWSVRLRGQNSPLHF. In DNA form, the CDR3 reads TGTGCCTGGAGTGTACGGTTAAGGGGACAGAATTCACCCCTCCACTTT.

The V and J genes are TRBV5-4 and TRBJ2-5, with TRBD1 as a possible D gene (6 bases). V was pared by 3 bases and J by 1 base, with 13 bases between. This CDR3 spans 15 amino acids. Germline V gene lookup returns CDR1 SGHNT and CDR2 YYREEE (reference sequence). DNA of the CDR3: TGTGCCAGCAGCTCCGGTAGCAGGGGCCAAGAGACCCAGTACTTC. Translated, it gives CASSSGSRGQETQYF.

This clone was seen a few times. The chain has TRBV6-5 and TRBJ2-5; D gene unclear. Deletions cut 6 bases from V and 4 bases from J, with 15 bases between. The CDR3 loop spans 14 amino acids. Germline CDR1 MNHEY, CDR2 SVGAGI. Here the CDR3 DNA reads TGTGCCAGCAGGGGCCAAATGATCAGAGAGACCCAGTACTTC. It specifies CASRGQMIRETQYF.

This rearrangement joins TRBV5-1 to TRBJ2-1; 13 nucleotides match TRBD2. This CDR3 is built from 20 residues. Germline assignment: CDR1 SGHRS and CDR2 YFSETQ. Losses at the gene ends were 7 bases for V and 0 bases for J; bases not matched to a gene: 16. CDR3 sequence (DNA): TGCGCCAGCGCGCACACTTGGCCGGGACTAGCGGGGTCCTCCTACAATGAGCAGTTCTTC. It yields the protein CASAHTWPGLAGSSYNEQFF.

This chain's CDR3 is CAISEGQDSNQPQHF. CDR3 sequence (DNA): TGTGCCATCAGTGAGGGTCAGGATAGCAATCAGCCCCAGCATTTT. This rearrangement joins TRBV10-3 to TRBJ1-5; the D is unclear. The CDR3 extends over 15 amino acids. Between the trimmed V and J ends, which lost 2 bases and 0 bases, there was a span of 8 bases. In germline, CDR1 is ENHRY, CDR2 SYGVKD.

This clone was counted a few times. The chain is built from TRBV9 and TRBJ2-3; 10 bases line up with TRBD2. Germline trimming cut 4 bases from V and 0 bases from J; bases unmatched to any gene: 8. Germline V gene lookup returns CDR1 SGDLS and CDR2 YYNGEE. CDR3 length: 17 amino acids. The CDR3 protein is CASSLPTSGVSTDTQYF. The CDR3 coding sequence is TGTGCCAGCAGCCTCCCCACTAGCGGGGTTAGCACAGATACGCAGTATTTT. Full variable domain (remainder filled in from reference TRBV9 and TRBJ2-3): DSGVTQTPKHLITATGQRVTLRCSPRSGDLSVYWYQQSLDQGLQFLIQYYNGEERAKGNILERFSAQQFPDLHSELNLSSLELGDSALYFCASSLPTSGVSTDTQYFGPGTRLTVL.

This clone was detected a few times. The chain employs TRBV16 and TRBJ2-7, with 8 bases matching TRBD1. The CDR3 contains 12 residues. Germline CDR1 reads KGHSY; CDR2 reads FQNENV. V trimming: 6 bases; J trimming: 5 bases; junction bases outside the gene matches: 3. CDR3 in amino acids: CASRRTGNEQYF. CDR3 coding DNA: TGTGCCAGCAGACGGACAGGGAACGAGCAGTACTTC.

This clone was picked up a small number of times. The rearrangement joins TRBV6-6 to TRBJ2-3; 8 nucleotides line up with TRBD1. This CDR3 has 16 residues. V trimming: 6 bases; J trimming: 2 bases; junction bases outside the gene matches: 10. Germline V gives CDR1 MNHNY, CDR2 SVGAGI (reference sequence). CDR3: CASSTLTGVLTDTQYF. The CDR3 DNA follows: TGTGCCAGCAGCACTCTGACAGGGGTACTCACAGATACGCAGTATTTT.

The chain joins TRBV25-1 to TRBJ2-1, with TRBD2 matching 7 bases. With 2 bases clipped from V and 1 base from J, the junction kept 5 bases outside the gene matches. CDR1 and CDR2 (germline): MGHDK, SYGVNS. The CDR3 is 16 residues long. Here the CDR3 DNA reads TGTGCCAGCAGTGAAGCTGGACTAGTGTCCTACAATGAGCAGTTCTTC. As protein: CASSEAGLVSYNEQFF.

This clone was counted between two and nine times. This chain joins TRBV5-1 and TRBJ2-3, with a tentative D call TRBD1 (6 bases). Germline assignment: CDR1 SGHRS and CDR2 YFSETQ. V shed 7 bases and J shed 2 bases, with 11 bases lying between them. The CDR3 covers 13 residues. The CDR3 here is CASRDTTTDTQYF. CDR3 nucleotide sequence: TGCGCCAGCCGGGACACAACCACAGATACGCAGTATTTT.

This clone appeared a few times. The rearrangement links TRBV5-6 to TRBJ2-7; 8 nucleotides line up with TRBD2. This CDR3 has 15 amino acids. CDR1 is SGHDT and CDR2 is YYEEEE in the germline V gene. The ends lost 4 bases at V and 0 bases at J; junction bases unmatched: 6. CDR3 sequence (DNA): TGTGCCAGCAGCGGTTTAGCGGGGAGCTCCTACGAGCAGTACTTC. It codes for CASSGLAGSSYEQYF.

The gene calls are TRBV5-4 and TRBJ1-1, with no clear D. CDR3 length: 13 residues. V gave up 2 bases and J gave up 5 bases, with 10 bases separating them. Germline lookup yields CDR1 SGHNT and CDR2 YYREEE (reference sequence). CDR3 DNA sequence: TGTGCCAGCAGCTTAGGCTCCGGGACTGAAGCTTTCTTT. This encodes CASSLGSGTEAFF.

The V call is TRBV5-1, the J call TRBJ1-6; the D gene is possibly TRBD1 (5 bases). V was shortened by 3 bases and J by 6 bases, with 10 bases between the two germline ends. The CDR3 has 14 residues. Germline values: CDR1 SGHRS, CDR2 YFSETQ. The CDR3 loop is CASSWGTANSPLHF. The CDR3 nucleotides are TGCGCCAGCAGCTGGGGGACTGCTAATTCACCCCTCCACTTT. Filled out from reference TRBV5-1 and TRBJ1-6, the complete variable domain reads KAGVTQTPRYLIKTRGQQVTLSCSPISGHRSVSWYQQTPGQGLQFLFEYFSETQRNKGNFPGRFSGRQFSNSRSEMNVSTLELGDSALYLCASSWGTANSPLHFGNGTRLTVT.

This clone was detected a few times. The genes are TRBV5-4 and TRBJ2-7, with D possibly being TRBD1 (6 bases). Trimming cost V 3 bases and J 2 bases, with 18 bases left between them. From germline, CDR1 is SGHNT and CDR2 YYREEE (reference sequence). This CDR3 spans 16 amino acids. The CDR3 protein is CASSSPPRDKAYEQYF. CDR3 nucleotide sequence: TGTGCCAGCAGCTCACCTCCTAGGGACAAAGCCTACGAGCAGTACTTC.

This clone was picked up a small number of times. The chain employs TRBV7-9 and TRBJ1-4; no clear D. Germline V gives CDR1 SEHNR, CDR2 FQNEAQ (reference sequence). The V end was cut by 5 bases, the J end by 0 bases, with 13 bases between. CDR3 size: 16 residues. CDR3 nucleotides: TGTGCCAGCAGCGACTGGCAGATGACAACTAATGAAAAACTGTTTTTT. Protein: CASSDWQMTTNEKLFF.

This clone was seen a few times. V usage is TRBV11-2 and J usage is TRBJ2-7; no definite D call. The CDR3 consists of 12 residues. Germline V gene sequence: CDR1 SGHAT, CDR2 FQNNGV. Deletions cut 3 bases from V and 7 bases from J, with 10 bases between. The DNA of the CDR3 is TGTGCCAGCAGCTTGGGCCCTGGGGAGCAGTACTTC. Translated, it gives CASSLGPGEQYF.

This sequence joins TRBV29-1 and TRBJ2-3; 8 bases fit TRBD2. The V gene end was trimmed by 6 bases and the J gene end by 6 bases; junction bases not matched to a gene: 8. The CDR3 is 13 residues long. The V gene's germline CDR1 is SQVTM and CDR2 ANQGSEA. The CDR3 is CSVTGTSTDTQYF. CDR3 DNA sequence: TGCAGCGTAACCGGGACTAGTACGGATACGCAGTATTTT.

This clone was picked up a small number of times. The V gene is TRBV12-5, the J gene TRBJ2-1; D ambiguous. CDR3 length: 12 residues. V lost 6 bases, J lost 8 bases, and 11 bases lay in between. Germline assignment: CDR1 LGHNT and CDR2 FRNRAP. The chain's CDR3 is CASGRSLDEQFF. The CDR3 DNA reads TGTGCTAGTGGCCGGTCTCTCGATGAGCAGTTCTTC. The whole variable domain, remainder taken from reference TRBV12-5 and TRBJ2-1, is DARVTQTPRHKVTEMGQEVTMRCQPILGHNTVFWYRQTMMQGLELLAYFRNRAPLDDSGMPKDRFSAEMPDATLATLKIQPSEPRDSAVYFCASGRSLDEQFFGPGTRLTVL.

The chain carries TRBV11-2 and TRBJ1-6; D may be TRBD1 (5 bases). V gave up 5 bases and J gave up 7 bases, with 18 bases separating them. The CDR3 is 16 residues long. Germline CDR1 and CDR2: SGHAT and FQNNGV. The CDR3 nucleotides are TGTGCCAGCAGCCTAGTAGGGGCAGGGCGAAATTCACCCCTCCACTTT. It encodes CASSLVGAGRNSPLHF.

The chain recombines TRBV4-3 with TRBJ2-7, with 8 bases matching TRBD2. After removal of 0 bases from V and 2 bases from J, the junction contained 9 bases not matched to a gene. Germline-derived CDR1 and CDR2 are LGHNA and YSLEER. The length of the CDR3 is 17 residues. CDR3 sequence reads: CASSQEARDSGTYEQYF. CDR3 DNA sequence: TGCGCCAGCAGCCAAGAGGCCCGGGATAGCGGGACCTACGAGCAGTACTTC.

The sample holds a few counts of this clone. The J gene is TRBJ2-7, the V gene TRBV4-3; a weak D match, TRBD1 (5 bases). The germline CDR1 and CDR2 sequences are LGHNA and YSLEER. This CDR3 has 17 amino acids. V shed 0 bases and J shed 1 base, with 16 bases lying between them. CDR3 protein: CASSQEIGRVASYEQYF. The CDR3 DNA is TGCGCCAGCAGCCAAGAAATAGGCAGGGTCGCTTCCTACGAGCAGTACTTC.

V usage is TRBV7-2 and J usage is TRBJ2-5; D gene unclear. The CDR3 has 13 residues. Germline V gene lookup returns CDR1 SGHTA and CDR2 FQGNSA. V was pared by 0 bases and J by 5 bases, with 7 bases between. CDR3 protein: CASSLAFRETQYF. In nucleotides, the CDR3 is TGTGCCAGCAGCTTAGCCTTCCGGGAGACCCAGTACTTC.

This clone was counted between two and nine times. The V call is TRBV2, the J call TRBJ2-5; a possible D gene is TRBD2 (6 bases). The end of the DNA is better explained by TRBJ2-7, so the J call may be wrong. Germline V gene data show CDR1 as SNHLY and CDR2 as FYNNEI. The length of the CDR3 is 14 residues. DNA for the CDR3: TGTGCCAGCGGTCGGAACGGGGGTGGCTACGAGCAGTACTTC. Encoded protein: CASGRNGGGYEQYF.